This passage covers 8 T cell receptor beta chains from one sample sequenced in a study of PD-1 and CTLA-4 blockade in melanoma. Profiling relied on immunoSEQ multiplex PCR, and the TCRdb table lists in-frame clones only, not all of them. The table records around 16,000 clones, 65% to 75% of them present only once. The sequencing here drew on CD8+ T cells from peripheral blood, taken before anti-PD-1 treatment. These receptors all stem from a human donor with melanoma.

The rearrangement uses TRBV5-8 and TRBJ1-5; D is perhaps TRBD1 (6 bases). The CDR3 consists of 15 residues. CDR1 and CDR2 from the germline V gene are SGHTS and YDEGEE. V lost 2 bases, J lost 5 bases, and 14 bases lay in between. The DNA of the CDR3 is TGTGCCAGCAGCTTACAGGGATTTGGGGATCAGCCCCAGCATTTT. This codes for CASSLQGFGDQPQHF.

V usage is TRBV6-5 and J usage is TRBJ1-2, with TRBD1 matching 8 bases. Germline V lookup: CDR1 MNHEY, CDR2 SVGAGI. V lost 0 bases to trimming and J lost 5 bases; unmatched junction nucleotides: 8. The length of the CDR3 is 16 residues. The CDR3 loop is CASSYSNTGGEYGYTF. The CDR3 bases are TGTGCCAGCAGTTACTCGAACACAGGGGGAGAGTATGGCTACACCTTC.

This sequence joins TRBV29-1 and TRBJ1-2; no definite D call. CDR1 and CDR2 from the germline V gene are SQVTM and ANQGSEA. Trimming cost V 4 bases and J 5 bases, with 11 bases left between them. The CDR3 has 12 amino acids. The CDR3: CSVAQSFYGYTF. The CDR3 DNA reads TGCAGCGTTGCACAGAGTTTTTATGGCTACACCTTC.

The V gene is TRBV4-2, the J gene TRBJ1-1; D may be TRBD1 (5 bases). Trimming removed 2 bases at V and 4 bases at J, with 14 bases between. Germline CDR1 and CDR2: LGHNA and YNFKEQ. The CDR3 consists of 15 residues. CDR3 coding DNA: TGTGCCAGCAGCCAAAGATCCCCTGGGGGCACTGAAGCTTTCTTT. This encodes CASSQRSPGGTEAFF.

CDR3 loop: CSGGLIQGAQETQYF. CDR3 nucleotide sequence: TGCAGCGGGGGGCTCATACAGGGGGCCCAAGAGACCCAGTACTTC. V usage is TRBV29-1 and J usage is TRBJ2-5; TRBD1 matches at 9 bases. Looked up from germline, CDR1 is SQVTM and CDR2 is ANQGSEA. The CDR3 contains 15 residues. V lost 7 bases, J lost 1 base, and 10 bases stayed unmatched.

The chain links TRBV7-9 to TRBJ2-2; weak D call: TRBD1 (6 bases). From germline, CDR1 is SEHNR and CDR2 FQNEAQ (reference sequence). CDR3 size: 14 residues. V shed 6 bases and J shed 3 bases, with 11 bases lying between them. CDR3: CASRSDRDTGELFF. Written as DNA, the CDR3 is TGTGCCAGCAGATCGGACAGAGACACCGGGGAGCTGTTTTTT.

This chain joins TRBV27 and TRBJ1-1; 7 positions match TRBD1. V shed 5 bases and J 5 bases; nucleotides not matched to a gene: 8. Germline CDR1 reads MNHEY; CDR2 reads SMNVEV (reference sequence). The CDR3 runs to 14 residues. DNA for the CDR3: TGTGCCAGCAGTACGACAGGGAAAAGGACTGAAGCTTTCTTT. Residues: CASSTTGKRTEAFF.

The rearrangement links TRBV2 to TRBJ2-1; D uncertain. The CDR3 is made up of 18 amino acids. Trimming left V 3 bases short and J 0 bases short, with 18 bases between. Germline V CDR1 and CDR2: SNHLY, FYNNEI. CDR3 DNA: TGTGCCAGCAGTGACCTCCAATTCAGCGACCACTCCTACAATGAGCAGTTCTTC. Amino acids: CASSDLQFSDHSYNEQFF.